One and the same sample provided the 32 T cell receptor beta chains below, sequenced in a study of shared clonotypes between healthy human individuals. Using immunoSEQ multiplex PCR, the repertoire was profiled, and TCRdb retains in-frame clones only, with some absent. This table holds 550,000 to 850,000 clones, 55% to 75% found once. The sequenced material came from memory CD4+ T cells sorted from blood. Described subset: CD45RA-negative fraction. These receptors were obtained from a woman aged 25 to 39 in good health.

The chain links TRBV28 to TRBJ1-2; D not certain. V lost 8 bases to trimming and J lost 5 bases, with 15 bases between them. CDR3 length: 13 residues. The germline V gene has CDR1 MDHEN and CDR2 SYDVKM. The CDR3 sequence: CASLLRPGYGYTF. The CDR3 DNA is TGTGCCAGCCTACTAAGGCCTGGGTATGGCTACACCTTC.

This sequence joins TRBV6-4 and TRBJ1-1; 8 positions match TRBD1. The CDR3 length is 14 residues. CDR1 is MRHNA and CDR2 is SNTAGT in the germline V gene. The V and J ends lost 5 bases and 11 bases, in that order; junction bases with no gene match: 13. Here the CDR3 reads CASSTGRGLGEAFF. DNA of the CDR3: TGTGCCAGCAGTACGGGCAGGGGGCTGGGTGAGGCTTTCTTT.

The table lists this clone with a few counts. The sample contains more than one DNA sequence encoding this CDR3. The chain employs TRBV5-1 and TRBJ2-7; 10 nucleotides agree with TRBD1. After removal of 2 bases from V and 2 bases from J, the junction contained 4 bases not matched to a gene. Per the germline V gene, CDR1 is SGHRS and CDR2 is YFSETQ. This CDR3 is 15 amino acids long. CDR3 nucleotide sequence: TGCGCCAGCAGCTTATTGGGACAGGGGCCCTACGAGCAGTACTTC. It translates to CASSLLGQGPYEQYF.

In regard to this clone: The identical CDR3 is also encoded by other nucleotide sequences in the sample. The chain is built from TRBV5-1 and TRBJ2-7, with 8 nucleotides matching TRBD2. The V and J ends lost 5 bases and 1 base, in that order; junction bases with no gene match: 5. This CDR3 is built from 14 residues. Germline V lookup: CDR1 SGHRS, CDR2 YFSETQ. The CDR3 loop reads CASRQTSGSYEQYF. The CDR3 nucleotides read TGCGCCAGCAGGCAAACTAGCGGTTCCTACGAGCAGTACTTC. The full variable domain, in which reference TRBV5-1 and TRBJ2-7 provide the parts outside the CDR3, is KAGVTQTPRYLIKTRGQQVTLSCSPISGHRSVSWYQQTPGQGLQFLFEYFSETQRNKGNFPGRFSGRQFSNSRSEMNVSTLELGDSALYLCASRQTSGSYEQYFGPGTRLTVT.

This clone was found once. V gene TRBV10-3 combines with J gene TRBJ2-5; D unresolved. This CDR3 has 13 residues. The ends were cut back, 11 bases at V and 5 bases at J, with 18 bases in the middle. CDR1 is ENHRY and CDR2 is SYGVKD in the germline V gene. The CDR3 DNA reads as TGTGCCGTCGGGTCCCGATCGGAGGAGACCCAGTACTTC. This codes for CAVGSRSEETQYF.

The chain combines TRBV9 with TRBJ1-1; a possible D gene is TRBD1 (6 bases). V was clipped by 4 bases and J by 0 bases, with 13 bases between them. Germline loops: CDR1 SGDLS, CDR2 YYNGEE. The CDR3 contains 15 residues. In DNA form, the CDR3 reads TGTGCCAGCAGCCCGCGAACAGGGATGAACACTGAAGCTTTCTTT. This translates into CASSPRTGMNTEAFF.

CDR3 protein: CASSGDGETQYF. CDR3 DNA sequence: TGTGCCAGCAGCGGGGACGGAGAGACCCAGTACTTC. This chain connects TRBV25-1 to TRBJ2-5; D is tentatively TRBD1 or TRBD2 (5 bases each). This CDR3 is built from 12 residues. V lost 6 bases and J 4 bases, leaving 9 bases between the germline ends. CDR1 MGHDK and CDR2 SYGVNS come from the germline V gene. Supplemented by reference TRBV25-1 and TRBJ2-5, the full variable domain reads EADIYQTPRYLVIGTGKKITLECSQTMGHDKMYWYQQDPGMELHLIHYSYGVNSTEKGDLSSESTVSRIRTEHFPLTLESARPSHTSQYLCASSGDGETQYFGPGTRLLVL.

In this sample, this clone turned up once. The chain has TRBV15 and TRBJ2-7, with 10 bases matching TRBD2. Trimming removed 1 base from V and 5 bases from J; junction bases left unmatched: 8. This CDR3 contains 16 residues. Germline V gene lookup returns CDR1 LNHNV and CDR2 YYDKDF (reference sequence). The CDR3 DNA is TGTGCCACCAGCAGAGCACCAGCGGGAGGGCTCCACGAGCAGTACTTC. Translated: CATSRAPAGGLHEQYF.

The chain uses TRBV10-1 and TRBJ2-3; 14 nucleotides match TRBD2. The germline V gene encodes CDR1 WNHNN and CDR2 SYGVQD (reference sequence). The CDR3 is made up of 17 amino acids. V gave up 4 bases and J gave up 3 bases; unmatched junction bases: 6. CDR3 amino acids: CASSGGTSGRGTDTQYF. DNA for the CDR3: TGCGCCAGCAGTGGAGGGACTAGCGGGAGAGGGACAGATACGCAGTATTTT.

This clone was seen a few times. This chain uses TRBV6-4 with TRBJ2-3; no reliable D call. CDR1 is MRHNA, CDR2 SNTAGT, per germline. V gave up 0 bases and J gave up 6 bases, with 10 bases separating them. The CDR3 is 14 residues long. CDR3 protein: CASSDSAMSDTQYF. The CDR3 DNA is TGTGCCAGCAGTGACTCGGCTATGTCTGATACGCAGTATTTT.

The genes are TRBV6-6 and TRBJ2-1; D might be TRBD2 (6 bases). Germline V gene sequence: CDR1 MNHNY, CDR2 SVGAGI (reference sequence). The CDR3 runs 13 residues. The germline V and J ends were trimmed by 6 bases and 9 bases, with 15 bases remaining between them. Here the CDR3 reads CASSYQGLPEQFF. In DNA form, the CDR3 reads TGTGCCAGCAGCTATCAGGGACTTCCTGAGCAGTTCTTC.

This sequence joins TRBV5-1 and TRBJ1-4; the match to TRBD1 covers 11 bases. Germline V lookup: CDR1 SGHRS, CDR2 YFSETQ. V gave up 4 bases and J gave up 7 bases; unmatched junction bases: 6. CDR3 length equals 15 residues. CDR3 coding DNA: TGCGCCAGCAGCGTAACCGGGACAGGGGGTGAAAAACTGTTTTTT. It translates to CASSVTGTGGEKLFF. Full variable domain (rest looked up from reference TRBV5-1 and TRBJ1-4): KAGVTQTPRYLIKTRGQQVTLSCSPISGHRSVSWYQQTPGQGLQFLFEYFSETQRNKGNFPGRFSGRQFSNSRSEMNVSTLELGDSALYLCASSVTGTGGEKLFFGSGTQLSVL.

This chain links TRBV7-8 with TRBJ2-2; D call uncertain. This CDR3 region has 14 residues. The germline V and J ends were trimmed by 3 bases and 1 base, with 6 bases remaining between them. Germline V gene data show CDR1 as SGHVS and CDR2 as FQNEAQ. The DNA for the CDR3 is TGTGCCAGCAGCTTGGCGTTGAACACCGGGGAGCTGTTTTTT. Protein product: CASSLALNTGELFF.

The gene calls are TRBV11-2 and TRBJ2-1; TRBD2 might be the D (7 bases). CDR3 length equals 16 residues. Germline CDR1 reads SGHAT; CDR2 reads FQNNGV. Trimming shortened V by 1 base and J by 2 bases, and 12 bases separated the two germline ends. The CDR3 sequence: CASSLGEGGPYNEQFF. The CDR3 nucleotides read TGTGCCAGCAGCTTAGGGGAGGGGGGCCCCTACAATGAGCAGTTCTTC.

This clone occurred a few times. This CDR3 is CACRPFSGNTIYF. CDR3 in DNA: TGTGCCTGCCGGCCTTTCTCTGGAAACACCATATATTTT. This chain joins TRBV5-4 and TRBJ1-3, with D unresolved. Trimming took 10 bases from V and 0 from J, leaving 11 bases between them. Germline assignment: CDR1 SGHNT and CDR2 YYREEE (reference sequence). The CDR3 has 13 amino acids.

The CDR3 loop reads CASSVGTAQETQYF. The CDR3, as DNA: TGTGCCAGCAGCGTCGGGACCGCCCAAGAGACCCAGTACTTC. This chain uses TRBV11-2 with TRBJ2-5, with D perhaps being TRBD1 or TRBD2 (5 bases each). V lost 5 bases, J lost 1 base, and 11 bases lay in between. The CDR3 covers 14 residues. Germline V lookup: CDR1 SGHAT, CDR2 FQNNGV.

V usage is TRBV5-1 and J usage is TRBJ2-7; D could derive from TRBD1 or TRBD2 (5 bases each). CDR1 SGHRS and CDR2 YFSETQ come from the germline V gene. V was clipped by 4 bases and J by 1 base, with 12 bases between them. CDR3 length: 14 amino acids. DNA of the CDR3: TGCGCCAGCAGCAATGGGTGGGGGTCCTACGAGCAGTACTTC. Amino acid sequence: CASSNGWGSYEQYF. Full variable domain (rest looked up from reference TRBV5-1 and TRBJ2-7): KAGVTQTPRYLIKTRGQQVTLSCSPISGHRSVSWYQQTPGQGLQFLFEYFSETQRNKGNFPGRFSGRQFSNSRSEMNVSTLELGDSALYLCASSNGWGSYEQYFGPGTRLTVT.

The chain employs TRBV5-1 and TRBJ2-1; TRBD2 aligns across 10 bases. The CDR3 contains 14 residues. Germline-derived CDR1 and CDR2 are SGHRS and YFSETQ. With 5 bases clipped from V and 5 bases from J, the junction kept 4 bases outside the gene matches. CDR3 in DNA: TGCGCCAGCAGAGCGGGAGGGATAAACAATGAGCAGTTCTTC. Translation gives CASRAGGINNEQFF.

The CDR3 sequence: CAIKDRTGSQETQYF. CDR3 nucleotide sequence: TGTGCCATCAAGGACAGGACAGGGTCCCAAGAGACCCAGTACTTC. V is TRBV10-3 and J is TRBJ2-5, with 8 positions matching TRBD1. From germline, CDR1 is ENHRY and CDR2 SYGVKD. The CDR3 covers 15 residues. J gave up 1 base and V 7 bases, and 8 bases lay outside the gene matches.

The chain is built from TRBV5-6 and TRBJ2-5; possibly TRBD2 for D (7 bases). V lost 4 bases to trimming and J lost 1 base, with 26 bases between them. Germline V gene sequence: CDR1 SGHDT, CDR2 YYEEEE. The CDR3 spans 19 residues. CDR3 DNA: TGTGCCAGCAGCCTAAAACGGGGCGGGGGCGCGATCTTCCAAGAGACCCAGTACTTC. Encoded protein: CASSLKRGGGAIFQETQYF.

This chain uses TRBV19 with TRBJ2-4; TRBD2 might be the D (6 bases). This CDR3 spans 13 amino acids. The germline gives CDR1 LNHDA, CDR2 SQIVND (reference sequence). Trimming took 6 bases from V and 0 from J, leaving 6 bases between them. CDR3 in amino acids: CASRGLAKNIQYF. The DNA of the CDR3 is TGTGCCAGTAGGGGACTAGCCAAAAACATTCAGTACTTC. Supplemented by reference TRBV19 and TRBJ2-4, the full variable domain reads DGGITQSPKYLFRKEGQNVTLSCEQNLNHDAMYWYRQDPGQGLRLIYYSQIVNDFQKGDIAEGYSVSREKKESFPLTVTSAQKNPTAFYLCASRGLAKNIQYFGAGTRLSVL.

The CDR3 loop reads CASSADSVSYNEQFF. DNA for the CDR3: TGCGCCAGCAGCGCCGACAGCGTCTCCTACAATGAGCAGTTCTTC. The chain combines TRBV5-1 with TRBJ2-1, with a possible D match to TRBD1 (5 bases). Looked up from germline, CDR1 is SGHRS and CDR2 is YFSETQ. This CDR3 region has 15 residues. Deletions cut 4 bases from V and 0 bases from J, with 11 bases between.

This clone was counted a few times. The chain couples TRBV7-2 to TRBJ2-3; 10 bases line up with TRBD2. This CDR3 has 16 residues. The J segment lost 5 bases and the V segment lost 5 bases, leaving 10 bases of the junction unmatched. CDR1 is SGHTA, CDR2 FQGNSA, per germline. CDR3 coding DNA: TGTGCCAGCAGCCCCGGAGGTACTAGCGGGATAGATACGCAGTATTTT. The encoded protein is CASSPGGTSGIDTQYF.

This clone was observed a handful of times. The CDR3 coding sequence is TGTGCCACCCGGGGGACTGTAACCTCCTACGAGCAGTACTTC. Its protein is CATRGTVTSYEQYF. The genes are TRBV2 and TRBJ2-7, with D maybe TRBD2 (6 bases). The germline CDR1 and CDR2 sequences are SNHLY and FYNNEI. This CDR3 has 14 amino acids. V was trimmed by 10 bases and J by 0 bases, leaving 16 bases between them.

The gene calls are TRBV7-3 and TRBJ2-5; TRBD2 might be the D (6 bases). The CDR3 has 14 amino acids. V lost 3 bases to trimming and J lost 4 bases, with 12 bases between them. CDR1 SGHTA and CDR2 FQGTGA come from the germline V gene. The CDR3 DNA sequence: TGTGCCAGCAGCTTTGCAGGGCGGGGAGAGACCCAGTACTTC. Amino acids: CASSFAGRGETQYF.

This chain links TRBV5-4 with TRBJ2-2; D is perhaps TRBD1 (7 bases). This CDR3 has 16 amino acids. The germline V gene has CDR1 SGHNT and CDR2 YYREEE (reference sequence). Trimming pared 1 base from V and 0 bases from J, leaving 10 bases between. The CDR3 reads CASSLPRGANTGELFF. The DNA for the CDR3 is TGTGCCAGCAGCTTGCCCAGGGGGGCGAACACCGGGGAGCTGTTTTTT.

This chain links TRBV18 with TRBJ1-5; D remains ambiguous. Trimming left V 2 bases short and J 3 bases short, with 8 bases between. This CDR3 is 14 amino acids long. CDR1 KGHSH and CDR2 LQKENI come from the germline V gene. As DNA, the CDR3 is TGTGCCAGCTCACCAGGGTTAGACAATCAGCCCCAGCATTTT. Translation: CASSPGLDNQPQHF.

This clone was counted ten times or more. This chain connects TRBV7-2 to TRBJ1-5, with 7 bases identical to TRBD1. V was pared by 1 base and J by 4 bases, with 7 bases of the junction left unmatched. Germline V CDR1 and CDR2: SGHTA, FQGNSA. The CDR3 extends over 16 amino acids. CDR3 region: CASSLGPGTANQPQHF. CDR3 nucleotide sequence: TGTGCCAGCAGCTTAGGGCCCGGGACAGCTAATCAGCCCCAGCATTTT.

The CDR3 nucleotides are TGCAGTGCTAGGGTTATGGAGCAGTACTTC. As protein: CSARVMEQYF. The V and J genes are TRBV20-1 and TRBJ2-7, with D uncertain. Germline V gene data show CDR1 as DFQATT and CDR2 as SNEGSKA (reference sequence). The CDR3 consists of 10 residues. Trimming shortened V by 3 bases and J by 7 bases, and 7 bases separated the two germline ends.

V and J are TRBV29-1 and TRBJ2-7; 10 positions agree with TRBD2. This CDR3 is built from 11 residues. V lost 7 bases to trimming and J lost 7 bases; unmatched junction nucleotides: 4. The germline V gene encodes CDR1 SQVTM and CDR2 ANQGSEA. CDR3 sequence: CSATLAGEQYF. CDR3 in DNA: TGCAGCGCGACACTAGCGGGAGAGCAGTACTTC.

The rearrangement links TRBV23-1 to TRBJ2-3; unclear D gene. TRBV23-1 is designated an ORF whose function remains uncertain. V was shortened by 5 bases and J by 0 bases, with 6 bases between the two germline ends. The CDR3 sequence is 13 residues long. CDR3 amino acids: CASSKTSTDTQYF. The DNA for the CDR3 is TGCGCCAGCAGTAAAACAAGCACAGATACGCAGTATTTT.

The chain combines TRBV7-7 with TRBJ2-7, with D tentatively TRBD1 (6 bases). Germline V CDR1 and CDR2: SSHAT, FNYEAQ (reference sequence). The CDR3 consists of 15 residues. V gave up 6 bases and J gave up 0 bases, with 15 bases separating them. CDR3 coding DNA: TGTGCCAGCAGTGGGGGCGGCAGGGACTCCTACGAGCAGTACTTC. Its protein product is CASSGGGRDSYEQYF.